A single sample is the source of the 21 T cell receptor beta chains below, sequenced in a study of T cell repertoires in cytomegalovirus infection. TCRdb itself ran the reads through MiXCR, one entry per CDR3 protein. The repertoire holds around 570,000 distinct CDR3 sequences, with around 40% as singletons. Their recognized antigens are unknown. The sequencing here drew on cultured PBMCs, taken from culture after CMV antigen stimulation. The receptors were sampled from a human donor in good health (CMV status not recorded). Some clones in this sample may be carry-over from other donors' samples.

The chain carries TRBV7-6 and TRBJ1-4, with 12 bases matching TRBD1. Germline V lookup: CDR1 SGHVS, CDR2 FNYEAQ. The CDR3 runs 16 residues. The J segment lost 4 bases and the V segment lost 3 bases, leaving 3 bases of the junction unmatched. The CDR3 bases are TGTGCCAGCAGCTTGGGACAGGGGGCCTTTAATGAAAAACTGTTTTTT. This sequence encodes CASSLGQGAFNEKLFF.

This clonotype was observed once. This chain links TRBV27 with TRBJ1-3, with D perhaps TRBD1 (5 bases). CDR1 is MNHEY and CDR2 is SMNVEV in the germline V gene (reference sequence). V dropped 5 bases and J dropped 1 base, with 9 bases sitting between them. CDR3 size: 14 residues. This CDR3 is CASSETDSGNTIYF. The CDR3 DNA follows: TGTGCCAGCAGTGAGACAGATTCTGGAAACACCATATATTTT.

The chain recombines TRBV27 with TRBJ2-7; D not resolved. Deletions cut 4 bases from V and 3 bases from J, with 7 bases between. The CDR3 extends over 12 amino acids. Germline V gene sequence: CDR1 MNHEY, CDR2 SMNVEV (reference sequence). For the CDR3, the DNA is TGTGCCAGCAGTTCGAAGTACTACGAGCAGTACTTC. Its translation is CASSSKYYEQYF.

The rearrangement uses TRBV20-1 and TRBJ1-1, with D uncertain. There are 15 residues in the CDR3. Germline V lookup: CDR1 DFQATT, CDR2 SNEGSKA (reference sequence). Trimming took 0 bases from V and 0 from J, leaving 11 bases between them. The CDR3 region is CSARDSAAMNTEAFF. The CDR3, as DNA: TGCAGTGCTAGAGATTCAGCAGCTATGAACACTGAAGCTTTCTTT.

The sample holds a few counts of this clonotype. CDR3 region: CASSLVSSGLTYNEQFF. CDR3 coding DNA: TGTGCCAGCAGCTTAGTGAGTAGCGGGCTAACCTACAATGAGCAGTTCTTC. The J gene is TRBJ2-1, the V gene TRBV7-8, with 7 bases identical to TRBD2. The CDR3 covers 17 residues. V lost 1 base to trimming and J lost 2 bases; unmatched junction nucleotides: 8. From germline, CDR1 is SGHVS and CDR2 FQNEAQ.

The rearrangement links TRBV7-2 to TRBJ1-2; no firm D call. Trimming took 1 base from V and 9 from J, leaving 12 bases between them. The CDR3 has 13 amino acids. Per the germline V gene, CDR1 is SGHTA and CDR2 is FQGNSA. For the CDR3, the DNA is TGTGCCAGCAGCTTAGGTTTGGGTACAAGCTACACCTTC. This encodes CASSLGLGTSYTF.

This clonotype was detected ten times or more. The chain carries TRBV7-2 and TRBJ2-1; TRBD1 matches at 9 bases. Germline V lookup: CDR1 SGHTA, CDR2 FQGNSA. Trimming at V came to 5 bases and at J to 1 base, leaving 3 bases not matched to a gene. This CDR3 is built from 15 residues. The CDR3 nucleotides are TGTGCCAGCAGCCGGGGACAGGGATCCTACAATGAGCAGTTCTTC. Protein: CASSRGQGSYNEQFF.

The rearrangement joins TRBV6-2 or TRBV6-3 to TRBJ2-1, with a possible D match to TRBD2 (5 bases). Germline CDR1 and CDR2: MNHEY and SVGEGT. The CDR3 spans 18 residues. V was clipped by 2 bases and J by 0 bases, with 17 bases between them. The CDR3 region is CASSYRPILGSSYNEQFF. CDR3 coding DNA: TGTGCCAGCAGTTACCGCCCCATTCTAGGGAGCTCCTACAATGAGCAGTTCTTC.

The CDR3 DNA reads TGCAGTGCTAGAGGGGTGCTCAGCTCTGGAAACACCATATATTTT. Translation: CSARGVLSSGNTIYF. The chain uses TRBV20-1 and TRBJ1-3, with D hard to call. The CDR3 has 15 amino acids. Germline assignment: CDR1 DFQATT and CDR2 SNEGSKA (reference sequence). The ends were cut back, 1 base at V and 0 bases at J, with 10 bases in the middle.

This clonotype came up a few times. The chain links TRBV5-4 to TRBJ2-1; TRBD1 matches at 7 bases. J lost 4 bases, V lost 4 bases, and 11 bases had no gene match. The CDR3 length is 16 residues. Per the germline V gene, CDR1 is SGHNT and CDR2 is YYREEE (reference sequence). CDR3 protein: CASSPWTGENYNEQFF. The CDR3 nucleotides are TGTGCCAGCAGCCCCTGGACAGGCGAAAATTACAATGAGCAGTTCTTC.

This clonotype was counted between two and nine times. The genes are TRBV15 and TRBJ2-2; D perhaps matches TRBD2 (6 bases). Germline loops: CDR1 LNHNV, CDR2 YYDKDF (reference sequence). The ends were cut back, 2 bases at V and 5 bases at J, with 15 bases in the middle. The CDR3 spans 16 residues. CDR3 bases: TGTGCCACCAGCAGAACCCTCGGGGGTTATACCGGGGAGCTGTTTTTT. This codes for CATSRTLGGYTGELFF.

This clonotype was observed a few times. The chain is built from TRBV23-1 and TRBJ2-7; unclear D gene. TRBV23-1 is reported as an ORF; its role is uncertain. CDR3 size: 14 residues. Trimming stripped 0 bases from V and 6 bases from J, with 12 bases between. CDR3 in DNA: TGCGCCAGCAGTCAATCAAACCAGTTAAGCGAGCAGTACTTC. Its translation: CASSQSNQLSEQYF.

The gene calls are TRBV3-1 and TRBJ2-5, with 8 bases identical to TRBD2. Trimming took 2 bases from V and 2 from J; bases not matched to a gene: 1. Per the germline V gene, CDR1 is LGHDT and CDR2 is YNNKEL (reference sequence). The CDR3 runs to 14 residues. The CDR3 nucleotides are TGTGCCAGCAGCCAAAGCGGGGGACAAGAGACCCAGTACTTC. Encoded protein: CASSQSGGQETQYF.

This clonotype has a count of ten or more. The rearrangement uses TRBV7-8 and TRBJ1-1, with D unresolved. CDR3 length: 14 amino acids. The ends were cut back, 3 bases at V and 5 bases at J, with 13 bases in the middle. From germline, CDR1 is SGHVS and CDR2 FQNEAQ. CDR3: CASSLRAAGTEAFF. In DNA form, the CDR3 reads TGTGCCAGCAGCTTGCGGGCGGCGGGGACTGAAGCTTTCTTT.

The V call is TRBV7-8, the J call TRBJ1-1; weak D call: TRBD1 (6 bases). The CDR3 totals 14 residues. From germline, CDR1 is SGHVS and CDR2 FQNEAQ. V lost 1 base and J lost 10, with 16 bases in between. CDR3 protein: CASSLEEVRGGAFF. The CDR3 region has the DNA TGTGCCAGCAGCTTAGAGGAGGTTAGAGGGGGAGCTTTCTTT.

This clonotype was seen more than once but under ten times. The chain has TRBV7-2 and TRBJ2-1, with unresolved D. With 1 base removed from V and 1 base from J, the gap between germline ends came to 11 bases. Germline CDR1 SGHTA, CDR2 FQGNSA. This CDR3 has 16 residues. The CDR3 DNA reads as TGTGCCAGCAGCTTAGGAGTGTTAAAGTCCTACAATGAGCAGTTCTTC. It codes for CASSLGVLKSYNEQFF.

V and J are TRBV20-1 and TRBJ1-5; no clear D. Looked up from germline, CDR1 is DFQATT and CDR2 is SNEGSKA (reference sequence). This CDR3 is built from 13 residues. Trimming took off 1 base at V and 1 base at J, with 5 bases between the two ends. The CDR3: CSARVRSNQPQHF. The CDR3 DNA is TGCAGTGCTAGAGTCAGGAGCAATCAGCCCCAGCATTTT.

The gene calls are TRBV6-6 and TRBJ2-7, with D perhaps TRBD2 (5 bases). CDR3 length: 15 amino acids. Trimming shortened V by 2 bases and J by 6 bases, and 17 bases separated the two germline ends. Germline V gene lookup returns CDR1 MNHNY and CDR2 SVGAGI (reference sequence). The CDR3 nucleotides are TGTGCCAGCAGTTACCTGAGAGAGGGAGCTCGCGAGCAGTACTTC. As protein: CASSYLREGAREQYF.

The chain is built from TRBV4-3 and TRBJ2-5, with TRBD1 matching over 7 bases. The trim removed 4 bases at V and 0 bases at J, leaving 5 bases unmatched. The CDR3 has 15 amino acids. Germline V gene data show CDR1 as LGHNA and CDR2 as YSLEER. The CDR3 protein is CASSLEGQNQETQYF. The CDR3 coding sequence is TGCGCCAGCAGCCTCGAGGGACAGAACCAAGAGACCCAGTACTTC.

This clonotype was recorded a few times. The V call is TRBV27, the J call TRBJ2-7, with 15 bases that match TRBD2. The germline V gene encodes CDR1 MNHEY and CDR2 SMNVEV (reference sequence). Losses at the gene ends were 2 bases for V and 1 base for J; bases not matched to a gene: 6. The CDR3 totals 18 residues. DNA of the CDR3: TGTGCCAGCAGTTTAGGGGGACTAGCGGGAGGATGGTCCTACGAGCAGTACTTC. This sequence encodes CASSLGGLAGGWSYEQYF.

The chain joins TRBV11-2 to TRBJ2-1; D remains unclear. Germline loops: CDR1 SGHAT, CDR2 FQNNGV. Trimming pared 2 bases from V and 9 bases from J, leaving 11 bases between. The CDR3 extends over 13 amino acids. DNA of the CDR3: TGTGCCAGCAGCTTAATTGGGTTGGGTGAGCAGTTCTTC. It codes for CASSLIGLGEQFF.